The 15 T cell receptor beta chains listed next were all sequenced from one sample in a study of metastatic and nonmetastatic thyroid tumors. TCRdb re-clonotyped the PCR reads through MiXCR. Here the sample spans approximately 12,000 clones, roughly 30% being singletons. Among the patients, none had received any treatment before thyroid surgery. Sequencing input: tumor tissue. These receptors originate from a female donor with papillary thyroid cancer or a benign thyroid nodule (not recorded which). Some clones in this sample may be carry-over from other donors' samples.

In its sample, this clone was seen many times. J is TRBJ2-1 and V is TRBV24-1; 10 nucleotides align to TRBD2. CDR1 is KGHDR, CDR2 SFDVKD, per germline. This CDR3 has 17 residues. V shed 9 bases, J shed 0 bases, and the junction held 10 bases outside the gene matches. This CDR3 is CATSLAGESSSYNEQFF. CDR3 coding DNA: TGTGCCACCTCCCTAGCGGGAGAATCGAGCTCCTACAATGAGCAGTTCTTC.

This clone was detected once. The V call is TRBV14, the J call TRBJ2-1, with 8 positions matching TRBD2. Germline lookup yields CDR1 SGHDN and CDR2 FVKESK. There are 16 residues in the CDR3. The V and J ends lost 4 bases and 4 bases, in that order; junction bases with no gene match: 9. The CDR3 is CASSRLSAGGYNEQFF. The CDR3 coding sequence is TGTGCCAGCAGCCGCCTCAGTGCGGGGGGATACAATGAGCAGTTCTTC.

V is TRBV5-5 and J is TRBJ1-5; 10 nucleotides match TRBD1. V lost 4 bases and J lost 4; bases outside the gene matches: 2. Germline lookup yields CDR1 SGHKS and CDR2 YYEKEE (reference sequence). This CDR3 is 14 amino acids long. CDR3 sequence: CASSRTGGNQPQHF. The CDR3 DNA reads as TGTGCCAGCAGCAGGACAGGGGGTAATCAGCCCCAGCATTTT.

This rearrangement joins TRBV29-1 to TRBJ2-7; 8 bases align to TRBD1. The CDR3 runs 12 residues. Losses at the gene ends were 7 bases for V and 6 bases for J; bases not matched to a gene: 8. Germline V gene lookup returns CDR1 SQVTM and CDR2 ANQGSEA. CDR3 DNA: TGCAGCGGTGGACAGGGCTCGGGCGAGCAGTACTTC. Its translation is CSGGQGSGEQYF.

This clone has more than one count but fewer than ten. The rearrangement links TRBV11-2 to TRBJ2-1; TRBD2 matches at 9 bases. The CDR3 contains 16 residues. The germline V gene encodes CDR1 SGHAT and CDR2 FQNNGV. J lost 8 bases, V lost 0 bases, and 8 bases had no gene match. The CDR3 protein is CASSLDRAGGVHEQFF. CDR3 nucleotide sequence: TGTGCCAGCAGCTTAGATAGGGCGGGAGGGGTCCATGAGCAGTTCTTC.

By sample share, this clone is medium-sized. J is TRBJ1-5 and V is TRBV6-5; D ambiguous. Trimming cost V 0 bases and J 0 bases, with 9 bases left between them. This CDR3 is 16 amino acids long. Germline CDR1 and CDR2: MNHEY and SVGAGI. Written as DNA, the CDR3 is TGTGCCAGCAGTTACTCGGCGGGTTATAGCAATCAGCCCCAGCATTTT. Translated: CASSYSAGYSNQPQHF.

The chain recombines TRBV6-2 or TRBV6-3 with TRBJ2-2, with 15 bases fitting TRBD2. CDR3 length: 19 residues. Trimming took 3 bases from V and 1 from J; bases not matched to a gene: 6. Looked up from germline, CDR1 is MNHEY and CDR2 is SVGEGT. The CDR3 region is CASSYQGLAGGRNTGELFF. In DNA form, the CDR3 reads TGTGCCAGCAGTTATCAGGGACTAGCGGGGGGAAGGAACACCGGGGAGCTGTTTTTT.

This chain joins TRBV7-6 and TRBJ2-2; tentative D call: TRBD1 (6 bases). CDR1 is SGHVS and CDR2 is FNYEAQ in the germline V gene. This CDR3 spans 15 amino acids. V lost 0 bases and J 1 base, leaving 6 bases between the germline ends. CDR3 sequence (DNA): TGTGCCAGCAGCTTAGCGGGACAGAACACCGGGGAGCTGTTTTTT. Translating it yields CASSLAGQNTGELFF. The variable domain in full, with the rest retrieved from reference TRBV7-6 and TRBJ2-2, is GAGVSQSPRYKVTKRGQDVALRCDPISGHVSLYWYRQALGQGPEFLTYFNYEAQQDKSGLPNDRFSAERPEGSISTLTIQRTEQRDSAMYRCASSLAGQNTGELFFGEGSRLTVL.

V is TRBV14 and J is TRBJ2-7, with D perhaps matching TRBD2 (5 bases). The V end lost 3 bases, the J end lost 1 base, and 10 bases lay between the germline ends. The CDR3 consists of 14 residues. Germline CDR1 and CDR2: SGHDN and FVKESK. CDR3 nucleotides: TGTGCCAGCAGCCACATAGGCGGGTCCTACGAGCAGTACTTC. Translating it yields CASSHIGGSYEQYF.

The chain combines TRBV10-3 with TRBJ2-1; 11 bases fit TRBD1. The CDR3 is made up of 16 amino acids. Germline values: CDR1 ENHRY, CDR2 SYGVKD. V shed 2 bases and J 8 bases; nucleotides not matched to a gene: 8. CDR3 in amino acids: CAISERTGGRSHEQFF. Here the CDR3 DNA reads TGTGCCATCAGTGAGCGGACAGGGGGCCGATCGCATGAGCAGTTCTTC.

This clone was found once. The chain is built from TRBV11-2 and TRBJ1-1; 8 bases line up with TRBD1. The CDR3 loop spans 16 amino acids. The germline CDR1 and CDR2 sequences are SGHAT and FQNNGV. The V segment lost 6 bases and the J segment 1 base; nucleotides outside the gene matches: 10. CDR3 protein: CASRPKQGVKNTEAFF. Written as DNA, the CDR3 is TGTGCCAGCAGGCCCAAACAGGGGGTGAAGAACACTGAAGCTTTCTTT.

The chain recombines TRBV9 with TRBJ2-5, with D unclear. Germline values: CDR1 SGDLS, CDR2 YYNGEE. V was shortened by 2 bases and J by 5 bases, with 13 bases between the two germline ends. The CDR3 spans 14 residues. CDR3 loop: CASSVEVGSETQYF. CDR3 bases: TGTGCCAGCAGCGTTGAAGTTGGCAGTGAGACCCAGTACTTC.

The genes are TRBV3-1 and TRBJ1-1, with D possibly matching TRBD1 (5 bases). V lost 0 bases and J lost 4, with 12 bases in between. The CDR3 is made up of 15 amino acids. In germline, CDR1 is LGHDT, CDR2 YNNKEL (reference sequence). As DNA, the CDR3 is TGTGCCAGCAGCCAAGATGGGGGTCGTCTCACTGAAGCTTTCTTT. The encoded protein is CASSQDGGRLTEAFF.

This clone was seen at least ten times. This chain uses TRBV20-1 with TRBJ2-5; TRBD1 is a possible D gene (6 bases). This CDR3 has 16 amino acids. CDR1 DFQATT and CDR2 SNEGSKA come from the germline V gene (reference sequence). Trimming removed 3 bases from V and 5 bases from J, with 22 bases in between. Here the CDR3 DNA reads TGCAGTGCTAGCCCACCTGGGGGCGGACAAGGCGAGACCCAGTACTTC. Its protein product is CSASPPGGGQGETQYF.

This clone was detected many times. The chain has TRBV20-1 and TRBJ1-2; TRBD1 aligns across 7 bases. The CDR3 has 14 residues. The V gene's germline CDR1 is DFQATT and CDR2 SNEGSKA (reference sequence). V shed 0 bases and J 9 bases; nucleotides not matched to a gene: 10. CDR3 amino acids: CSARDTFGTARYTF. In DNA, the CDR3 is TGCAGTGCTAGAGATACTTTTGGGACAGCCCGCTACACCTTC.